This is a list of T cell receptor beta chains from one sample in a study of CD8 T cells in Susac syndrome. TCRdb processed the immunoSEQ multiplex PCR reads anew with MiXCR; each CDR3 protein has one entry. The sample includes around 200,000 distinct CDR3 sequences, around 94% of them seen just once. The material sequenced was CD4+ T cells from PBMCs. The receptors were gathered from a human donor with Susac syndrome. Each CDR3 is given with its conserved first and last residue. The order of the fields is clone size, V gene, CDR3 protein. Size values are once, few and many counts, or a class for expanded clones, and some rows have none.

>.|TRBV20-1
CSARDILAHPNTGELFF
>.|TRBV6-1
CASSVRDPGYGNTIYF
>.|TRBV3-1
CASRSGGVEFF
>.|TRBV20-1
CSADSPSGGEAFF
>.|TRBV7-9
CASRVNADTQYF
>.|TRBV20-1
CSARQGGTGELFF
>.|TRBV6-1
CASSAFSGGNYGYTF
>.|TRBV12-5
CASAPQGNGFDEQFF
>.|TRBV7-2
CASSLAAPWTGPKNIQYF
>.|TRBV20-1
CSAYPKRAPISYNEQFF
>.|TRBV20-1
CSARSDRGKETQYF
>once|TRBV18
CASSRGTVNTEAFF
>.|TRBV18
CASSPQAPSHPNTEAFF
>.|TRBV3-1
CASSQTGGAPNSPLHF
>.|TRBV5-1
CASSLAPANEQFF
>.|TRBV7-2
CASSLAWRSNQPQHF
>.|TRBV19
CASAPGANVLTF
>once|TRBV7-9
CASSLVRQGVYEQYF
>.|TRBV28
CATRLSGSGYEQYF
>.|TRBV6-5
CATNLWDRDITEAFF
>.|TRBV28
CASSSPWAVTGYEQYF
>.|TRBV5-1
CASSFGTHPYNEQFF
>.|TRBV6-1
CASTDPLRKPQHF
>.|TRBV18
CASSPRNGWDTRSYNEQFF
>.|TRBV30
CAWSSRIRATNEKLFF
>.|TRBV3-1
CASSQEWARNSYEQYF
>.|TRBV20-1
CSALLPGANVLTF
>.|TRBV20-1
CSARSSGRPDTQYF
>.|TRBV28
CASSLRGTGYNEQFF
>.|TRBV28
CASTEGNEKLFF
>.|TRBV7-9
CASSGGVSQPQHF
>.|TRBV29-1
CSVTSTGRNVIEYF
>.|TRBV6-5
CASRGLANSYNEQFF
>.|TRBV13
CASSSAGTSDNEQFF
>.|TRBV7-8
CASSRGLAGVGRVGNEQFF
>.|TRBV20-1
CSARDEAGRQETQYF
>.|TRBV20-1
CSAKAADRPYGYTF
>.|TRBV20-1
CSARDAGFNSNQPQHF
>.|TRBV20-1
CSGTGTSAYEQYF
>.|TRBV4-3
CASSQELAGWTGELFF
>.|TRBV4-1
CASSQDTARGGTLHATQYF
>.|TRBV5-1
CASSHGRPKNIQYF
>.|TRBV19
CASSITGQGNEQFF